Listed below are T cell receptor beta chains from one sample, sequenced in a study of cytomegalovirus exposure and HLA in healthy donors. Measured with immunoSEQ multiplex PCR; TCRdb has only the in-frame clones, and not every one. This sample yields over 100,000 clones, of which roughly 73% are seen a single time; roughly 0.87% belongs to the top ten. The sequencing input was PBMCs. These receptors came from a woman aged 30 to 39 in good health and CMV-seronegative. CDR3s include the opening cysteine and the closing phenylalanine or tryptophan. Each record gives: CDR3 protein, CDR3 DNA, D gene, J gene, clone size, V gene. The D gene is left open where the match is weak. Not all rows give a size; the values are once, few, many and, for expanded clones, a class.

CDR3: CAWSGVGSLLHF
DNA: TGTGCCTGGAGCGGGGTAGGTTCACTCCTCCACTTT
D: .
J: TRBJ1-6
size: .
V: TRBV30

CDR3: CASSLDSTDTQYF
DNA: TGCGCCAGCAGCCTGGACTCAACAGATACGCAGTATTTT
D: .
J: TRBJ2-3
size: .
V: TRBV5-1

CDR3: CASSRTDEAFF
DNA: TGTGCCAGCAGCCGGACAGATGAAGCTTTCTTT
D: .
J: TRBJ1-1
size: few
V: TRBV4-2

CDR3: CASSQVGWTGEDTEAFF
DNA: TGCGCCAGCAGCCAAGTTGGTTGGACAGGGGAAGACACTGAAGCTTTCTTT
D: TRBD1
J: TRBJ1-1
size: few
V: TRBV4-1

CDR3: CASSRGAGHSYEQYF
DNA: TGTGCCAGCAGCCGAGGAGCGGGGCACTCCTACGAGCAGTACTTC
D: TRBD2
J: TRBJ2-7
size: .
V: TRBV4-2

CDR3: CASSIMGGAEKLFF
DNA: TGTGCCAGTAGTATCATGGGGGGGGCTGAAAAACTGTTTTTT
D: .
J: TRBJ1-4
size: few
V: TRBV19

CDR3: CASSLTGLYEQYF
DNA: TGTGCCAGCAGTTTAACGGGACTCTACGAGCAGTACTTC
D: .
J: TRBJ2-7
size: few
V: TRBV27

CDR3: CASSLELAGAVTDTQYF
DNA: TGCGCCAGCAGCTTGGAACTAGCGGGAGCGGTCACAGATACGCAGTATTTT
D: TRBD2
J: TRBJ2-3
size: .
V: TRBV5-1

CDR3: CACSTGTGAYEQYF
DNA: TGTGCCTGTAGCACCGGGACAGGGGCCTACGAGCAGTACTTC
D: TRBD1
J: TRBJ2-7
size: .
V: TRBV30

CDR3: CASRKAGIADTQYF
DNA: TGTGCCAGCAGAAAAGCGGGAATCGCAGATACGCAGTATTTT
D: TRBD2
J: TRBJ2-3
size: few
V: TRBV7-8

CDR3: CASIGWRGNQPQHF
DNA: TGTGCCAGCATCGGGTGGAGGGGCAATCAGCCCCAGCATTTT
D: .
J: TRBJ1-5
size: once
V: TRBV6-1

CDR3: CASTPPRGDEQFF
DNA: TGTGCCAGCACCCCCCCCAGGGGCGATGAGCAGTTCTTC
D: .
J: TRBJ2-1
size: .
V: TRBV6-6

CDR3: CSVKEITDTQYF
DNA: TGCAGCGTGAAAGAGATCACAGATACGCAGTATTTT
D: .
J: TRBJ2-3
size: .
V: TRBV29-1

CDR3: CASSLGQGAPTDTQYF
DNA: TGTGCCAGCAGCCTGGGACAGGGGGCACCAACAGATACGCAGTATTTT
D: TRBD1
J: TRBJ2-3
size: .
V: TRBV4-2

CDR3: CASSHQGPPLWNTEAFF
DNA: TGTGCCAGTAGTCATCAGGGGCCGCCTCTATGGAACACTGAAGCTTTCTTT
D: .
J: TRBJ1-1
size: few
V: TRBV19

CDR3: CASSFWAVANTGELFF
DNA: TGTGCCAGCAGCTTTTGGGCAGTCGCGAACACCGGGGAGCTGTTTTTT
D: .
J: TRBJ2-2
size: .
V: TRBV5-4

CDR3: CASSQGATGNTIYF
DNA: TGTGCCAGCAGCCAGGGGGCAACTGGAAACACCATATATTTT
D: .
J: TRBJ1-3
size: .
V: TRBV4-2

CDR3: CASSEPRLEDTIYF
DNA: TGTGCCAGCAGTGAACCCCGCCTGGAGGACACCATATATTTT
D: .
J: TRBJ1-3
size: .
V: TRBV6-1

CDR3: CASRAGTGGYTEAFF
DNA: TGCGCCAGCAGAGCCGGGACAGGGGGGTACACTGAAGCTTTCTTT
D: TRBD1
J: TRBJ1-1
size: few
V: TRBV10-2

CDR3: CASSVQMNTEAFF
DNA: TGTGCCAGCAGTGTACAGATGAACACTGAAGCTTTCTTT
D: .
J: TRBJ1-1
size: .
V: TRBV25-1

CDR3: CASSPPLGTGDTQYF
DNA: TGTGCCAGCAGCCCCCCCCTCGGAACGGGAGATACGCAGTATTTT
D: .
J: TRBJ2-3
size: .
V: TRBV7-9

CDR3: CAWSQKTSGRGREQYF
DNA: TGTGCCTGGAGTCAAAAGACTAGCGGGAGGGGTCGCGAGCAGTACTTC
D: TRBD2
J: TRBJ2-7
size: .
V: TRBV30

CDR3: CSSSLLGGASPDTQYF
DNA: TGTTCCAGCAGCCTCCTTGGGGGGGCCTCCCCAGATACGCAGTATTTT
D: .
J: TRBJ2-3
size: .
V: TRBV7-9

CDR3: CASSPRALSNTEAFF
DNA: TGTGCCAGCTCACCCAGGGCCCTTTCCAACACTGAAGCTTTCTTT
D: .
J: TRBJ1-1
size: few
V: TRBV18

CDR3: CASSLTSGTYAYNEQFF
DNA: TGTGCCAGCAGCCTCACTTCCGGGACATATGCATACAATGAGCAGTTCTTC
D: .
J: TRBJ2-1
size: .
V: TRBV7-6

CDR3: CASNEGTGLVNEQFF
DNA: TGTGCCAGCAACGAAGGGACAGGGCTGGTCAATGAGCAGTTCTTC
D: TRBD1
J: TRBJ2-1
size: .
V: TRBV6-1

CDR3: CASLFRGSGGEKLFF
DNA: TGTGCCAGCCTCTTTCGGGGGTCAGGAGGGGAAAAACTGTTTTTT
D: .
J: TRBJ1-4
size: .
V: TRBV7-9

CDR3: CASSLQGTGELFF
DNA: TGTGCCAGCAGCTTACAGGGTACCGGGGAGCTGTTTTTT
D: .
J: TRBJ2-2
size: .
V: TRBV14

CDR3: CASSSGTGADTQYF
DNA: TGTGCCAGCAGTTCCGGGACAGGGGCAGATACGCAGTATTTT
D: TRBD1
J: TRBJ2-3
size: .
V: TRBV6-1

CDR3: CASSKGPGADTEAFF
DNA: TGTGCCAGCTCAAAGGGGCCAGGGGCGGACACTGAAGCTTTCTTT
D: .
J: TRBJ1-1
size: few
V: TRBV18

CDR3: CASSLARGGGGDIQYF
DNA: TGTGCCAGCAGCTTGGCCCGGGGCGGAGGGGGGGACATTCAGTACTTC
D: .
J: TRBJ2-4
size: few
V: TRBV5-4

CDR3: CATSREGAKNQPQHF
DNA: TGTGCCACCAGCAGAGAGGGGGCCAAAAATCAGCCCCAGCATTTT
D: .
J: TRBJ1-5
size: .
V: TRBV15

CDR3: CASSPVGGVIQPQHF
DNA: TGTGCCAGCTCCCCCGTGGGGGGGGTTATTCAGCCCCAGCATTTT
D: .
J: TRBJ1-5
size: .
V: TRBV18

CDR3: CASKPTGEDTQYF
DNA: TGTGCCAGCAAACCGACAGGGGAAGATACGCAGTATTTT
D: TRBD1
J: TRBJ2-3
size: .
V: TRBV9

CDR3: CASSIADGGNNEQFF
DNA: TGTGCCAGTAGTATAGCTGACGGGGGGAACAATGAGCAGTTCTTC
D: TRBD2
J: TRBJ2-1
size: .
V: TRBV19

CDR3: CASTLTGNTEAFF
DNA: TGTGCCAGCACTCTGACAGGGAACACTGAAGCTTTCTTT
D: .
J: TRBJ1-1
size: .
V: TRBV2

CDR3: CASSDDTGGYGYTF
DNA: TGTGCCAGCAGTGACGACACAGGGGGTTACGGCTACACCTTC
D: TRBD1
J: TRBJ1-2
size: .
V: TRBV2

CDR3: CASSISPGSVNTEAFF
DNA: TGTGCCAGTAGTATATCCCCGGGAAGCGTGAACACTGAAGCTTTCTTT
D: .
J: TRBJ1-1
size: .
V: TRBV19

CDR3: CASTAGENGAFF
DNA: TGTGCCAGTACCGCGGGGGAAAATGGAGCTTTCTTT
D: .
J: TRBJ1-1
size: .
V: TRBV19

CDR3: CASGTGVGEQYF
DNA: TGTGCCAGCGGGACAGGGGTCGGCGAGCAGTACTTC
D: TRBD1
J: TRBJ2-7
size: .
V: TRBV2

CDR3: CASSVRGSPSYEQYF
DNA: TGTGCCAGCAGCGTACGCGGGAGTCCCTCCTACGAGCAGTACTTC
D: TRBD2
J: TRBJ2-7
size: few
V: TRBV9

CDR3: CASSSGDRGTEAFF
DNA: TGTGCCAGCAGTTCTGGGGACAGGGGCACTGAAGCTTTCTTT
D: TRBD1
J: TRBJ1-1
size: .
V: TRBV6-5

CDR3: CASSLALGSGNTIYF
DNA: TGTGCCAGCAGCTTAGCGCTCGGCTCTGGAAACACCATATATTTT
D: .
J: TRBJ1-3
size: .
V: TRBV7-8

CDR3: CAISGAGQETQYF
DNA: TGTGCCATCAGTGGGGCGGGGCAAGAGACCCAGTACTTC
D: .
J: TRBJ2-5
size: .
V: TRBV10-3

CDR3: CAISYRVGEQYF
DNA: TGTGCCATCAGTTACAGGGTCGGCGAGCAGTACTTC
D: .
J: TRBJ2-7
size: .
V: TRBV10-3

CDR3: CASSMRQRKETQYF
DNA: TGTGCCAGTAGTATGCGACAGAGAAAAGAGACCCAGTACTTC
D: .
J: TRBJ2-5
size: once
V: TRBV19

CDR3: CASGGDRGEQYF
DNA: TGTGCCAGCGGGGGGGATCGGGGCGAGCAGTACTTC
D: TRBD2
J: TRBJ2-7
size: few
V: TRBV7-9

CDR3: CSGMGQGNTEAFF
DNA: TGCAGCGGAATGGGACAGGGGAACACTGAAGCTTTCTTT
D: TRBD1
J: TRBJ1-1
size: once
V: TRBV29-1

CDR3: CASSEAARNIQYF
DNA: TGTGCCAGCAGTGAAGCAGCCCGGAACATTCAGTACTTC
D: .
J: TRBJ2-4
size: .
V: TRBV2

CDR3: CASSQDRGNSYEQYF
DNA: TGCGCCAGCAGCCAAGATCGGGGGAACTCCTACGAGCAGTACTTC
D: .
J: TRBJ2-7
size: .
V: TRBV4-3

CDR3: CASSFTGTSGGELFF
DNA: TGTGCCAGCAGTTTCACAGGGACTAGCGGCGGGGAGCTGTTTTTT
D: TRBD2
J: TRBJ2-2
size: .
V: TRBV6-1

CDR3: CASSPTQGLYNEQFF
DNA: TGTGCCAGCAGCCCCACCCAGGGGCTTTACAATGAGCAGTTCTTC
D: .
J: TRBJ2-1
size: .
V: TRBV7-6

CDR3: CASSLSAGAVWQPQHF
DNA: TGTGCCAGCAGCTTATCAGCGGGGGCCGTCTGGCAGCCCCAGCATTTT
D: .
J: TRBJ1-5
size: .
V: TRBV7-2

CDR3: CASSYNARYEQYF
DNA: TGTGCCAGCAGTTACAACGCGCGCTACGAGCAGTACTTC
D: .
J: TRBJ2-7
size: .
V: TRBV6-5

CDR3: CASSARREGRADTQYF
DNA: TGTGCCAGCAGTGCGAGGAGGGAGGGCCGGGCAGATACGCAGTATTTT
D: TRBD2
J: TRBJ2-3
size: .
V: TRBV6-1

CDR3: CASRQAGGIDTQYF
DNA: TGTGCCAGCAGGCAGGCAGGGGGCATAGATACGCAGTATTTT
D: TRBD1
J: TRBJ2-3
size: .
V: TRBV6-1

CDR3: CASSLNRETQYF
DNA: TGCGCCAGCAGCTTGAATCGGGAGACCCAGTACTTC
D: .
J: TRBJ2-5
size: .
V: TRBV5-1

CDR3: CATSSTGLPHEQYF
DNA: TGTGCCACCAGCAGCACAGGGCTCCCCCACGAGCAGTACTTC
D: .
J: TRBJ2-7
size: few
V: TRBV15